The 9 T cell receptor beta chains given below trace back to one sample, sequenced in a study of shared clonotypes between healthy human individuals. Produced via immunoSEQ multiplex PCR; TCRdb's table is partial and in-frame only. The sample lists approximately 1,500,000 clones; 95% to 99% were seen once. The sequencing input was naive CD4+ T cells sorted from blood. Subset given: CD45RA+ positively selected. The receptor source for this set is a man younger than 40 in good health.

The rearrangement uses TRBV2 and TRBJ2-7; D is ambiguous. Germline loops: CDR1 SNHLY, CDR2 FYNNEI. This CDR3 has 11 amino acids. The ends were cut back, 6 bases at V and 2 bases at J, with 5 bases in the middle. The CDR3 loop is CASSTAYEQYF. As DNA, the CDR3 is TGTGCCAGCAGCACTGCCTACGAGCAGTACTTC.

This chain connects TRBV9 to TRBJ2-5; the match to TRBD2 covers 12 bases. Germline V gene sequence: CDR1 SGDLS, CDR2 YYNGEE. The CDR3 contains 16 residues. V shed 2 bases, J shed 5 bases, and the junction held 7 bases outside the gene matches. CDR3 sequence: CASSVTGTSGRETQYF. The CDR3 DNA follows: TGTGCCAGCAGCGTGACCGGGACTAGCGGGCGGGAGACCCAGTACTTC. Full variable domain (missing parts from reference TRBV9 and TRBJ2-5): DSGVTQTPKHLITATGQRVTLRCSPRSGDLSVYWYQQSLDQGLQFLIQYYNGEERAKGNILERFSAQQFPDLHSELNLSSLELGDSALYFCASSVTGTSGRETQYFGPGTRLLVL.

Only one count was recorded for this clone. The CDR3 spells CASSPAGSAQPQHF. CDR3 nucleotides: TGTGCCAGCAGCCCGGCGGGGTCGGCTCAGCCCCAGCATTTT. The chain links TRBV5-6 to TRBJ1-5; D is uncertain. From germline, CDR1 is SGHDT and CDR2 YYEEEE. Between the trimmed V and J ends, which lost 4 bases and 6 bases, there was a span of 14 bases. The CDR3 runs 14 residues.

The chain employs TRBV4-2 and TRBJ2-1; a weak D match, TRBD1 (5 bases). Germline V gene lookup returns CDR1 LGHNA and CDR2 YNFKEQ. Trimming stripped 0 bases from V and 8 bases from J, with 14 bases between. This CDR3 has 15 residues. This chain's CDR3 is CASSQDGARADEQFF. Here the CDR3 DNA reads TGTGCCAGCAGCCAAGATGGGGCCCGGGCAGATGAGCAGTTCTTC.

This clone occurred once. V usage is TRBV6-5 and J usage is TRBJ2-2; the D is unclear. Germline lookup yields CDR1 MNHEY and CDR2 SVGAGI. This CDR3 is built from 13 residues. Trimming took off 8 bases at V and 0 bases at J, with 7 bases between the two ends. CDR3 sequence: CASLDPNTGELFF. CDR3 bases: TGTGCCAGCTTAGATCCGAACACCGGGGAGCTGTTTTTT.

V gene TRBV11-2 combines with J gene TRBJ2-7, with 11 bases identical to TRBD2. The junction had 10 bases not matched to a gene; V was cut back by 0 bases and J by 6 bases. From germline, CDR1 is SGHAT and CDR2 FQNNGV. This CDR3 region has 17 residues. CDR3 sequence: CASSLETSSGRQGEQYF. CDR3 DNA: TGTGCCAGCAGCTTAGAAACCTCTAGCGGGAGGCAGGGCGAGCAGTACTTC.

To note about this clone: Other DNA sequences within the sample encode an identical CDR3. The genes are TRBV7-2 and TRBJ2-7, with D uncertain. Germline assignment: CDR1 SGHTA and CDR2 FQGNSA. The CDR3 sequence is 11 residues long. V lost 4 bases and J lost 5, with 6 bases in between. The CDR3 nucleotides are TGTGCCAGCAGCTCCCTTAACGAGCAGTACTTC. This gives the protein CASSSLNEQYF.

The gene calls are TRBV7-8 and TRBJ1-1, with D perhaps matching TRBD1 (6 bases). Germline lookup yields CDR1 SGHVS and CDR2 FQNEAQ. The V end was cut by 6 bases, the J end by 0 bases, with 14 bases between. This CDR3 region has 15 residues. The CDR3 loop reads CASSHQGGMNTEAFF. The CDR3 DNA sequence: TGTGCCAGCAGTCATCAAGGGGGGATGAACACTGAAGCTTTCTTT.

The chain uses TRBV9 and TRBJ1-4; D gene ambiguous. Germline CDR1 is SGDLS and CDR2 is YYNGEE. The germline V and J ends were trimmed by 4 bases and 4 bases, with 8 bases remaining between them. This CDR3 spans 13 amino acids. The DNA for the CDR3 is TGTGCCAGCAGCTTCGGGGATAATGAAAAACTGTTTTTT. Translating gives CASSFGDNEKLFF.